These T cell receptor beta chains were read from a single sample in a study of T cell changes during pregnancy in multiple sclerosis. Libraries were prepared by immunoSEQ multiplex PCR; TCRdb keeps only in-frame clonotypes and omits some of them. In the table there are about 43,000 clones, roughly 90% of which are singletons. Sample: PBMCs (not recorded whether the cells were cultured). The receptors shown here come from a female donor with multiple sclerosis, enrolled in a pregnancy study. Each CDR3 is given with its conserved first and last residue. Each record gives: clone size, J gene, V gene, CDR3 protein. Clone size is shown for a subset of rows, as once, few, many or a class of expanded clone.

- | TRBJ2-1 | TRBV5-4 | CASSMGALAGGNEQFF
once | TRBJ2-7 | TRBV27 | CASSLSLFYEQYF
- | TRBJ2-7 | TRBV6-5 | CASSSGAGEQYF
- | TRBJ1-1 | TRBV19 | CASRRRGLPNTEAFF
- | TRBJ2-5 | TRBV5-1 | CASSRREGQETQYF
- | TRBJ1-5 | TRBV7-9 | CASSPNSNQPQHF
- | TRBJ1-5 | TRBV15 | CATSRGWTGVYQPQHF
few | TRBJ2-7 | TRBV19 | CASSTELGSSYEQYF
- | TRBJ2-5 | TRBV7-3 | CASSSRETQYF
- | TRBJ2-3 | TRBV9 | CASSDVGGTDTQYF
- | TRBJ2-2 | TRBV28 | CAIDGGELFF
medium-sized | TRBJ1-1 | TRBV7-3 | CASSLTAMNTEAFF
- | TRBJ1-5 | TRBV7-2 | CASSLEYGQPQHF
- | TRBJ1-1 | TRBV6-4 | CASSRLENTEAFF
- | TRBJ2-5 | TRBV28 | CASNRGRETQYF
- | TRBJ2-1 | TRBV13 | CASSPFVAALSNEQFF
- | TRBJ2-2 | TRBV7-2 | CASSLEARGRTGELFF
- | TRBJ2-7 | TRBV1 | CTSSQDGGSSYEQYF
- | TRBJ2-3 | TRBV19 | CASSMVSRYTDTQYF
- | TRBJ2-1 | TRBV27 | CASSLPPGGGNEQFF
- | TRBJ2-3 | TRBV27 | CASSFVREGPDTQYF
- | TRBJ1-2 | TRBV6-6 | CASSYSFRESGYTF
- | TRBJ1-2 | TRBV29-1 | CSVEVPSNYGYTF
- | TRBJ1-3 | TRBV11-2 | CASSSSGYSGNTIYF
- | TRBJ2-7 | TRBV4-3 | CASSQDGGRGTVQYF
- | TRBJ2-5 | TRBV2 | CASNTGQGPQETQYF
once | TRBJ2-7 | TRBV5-4 | CASSLVSGIEQYF
- | TRBJ1-4 | TRBV28 | CASSLLGTGGEKLFF
few | TRBJ2-7 | TRBV6-6 | CASRRFNRRSSYEQYF
once | TRBJ1-5 | TRBV28 | CASSLDGVHQPQHF
- | TRBJ2-3 | TRBV2 | CASSEYRTDTQYF
- | TRBJ1-4 | TRBV6-6 | CATRQSNEKLFF
- | TRBJ2-7 | TRBV27 | CASSIGGWKYSSAEQYF
- | TRBJ1-2 | TRBV10-3 | CAIRTGETSNYGYTF
- | TRBJ1-1 | TRBV28 | CASGGYEAFF
- | TRBJ2-7 | TRBV7-6 | CASSLSSVPSGITYEQYF
- | TRBJ2-2 | TRBV27 | CASSPGLAGLGGELFF
- | TRBJ1-2 | TRBV18 | CASSPRITEGYTF
- | TRBJ2-3 | TRBV11-2 | CASSLDGSPGDTQYF
- | TRBJ1-4 | TRBV2 | CASSELLEKLFF
- | TRBJ2-3 | TRBV10-3 | CAISESSGADTQYF
- | TRBJ1-5 | TRBV6-5 | CASSYDGRQPQHF
- | TRBJ2-5 | TRBV4-2 | CASSQEWLAQETQYF
- | TRBJ2-7 | TRBV6-5 | CASSSSVSGYYEQYF
- | TRBJ1-4 | TRBV27 | CASKPGYNEKLFF
- | TRBJ2-7 | TRBV29-1 | CSVEVVGFGAYEQYF